One sample yielded the 20 T cell receptor beta chains listed below, sequenced in a study of vaccination effects on CD4 cells after COVID-19. TCRdb's table, derived via immunoSEQ multiplex PCR, lists solely in-frame clones and lacks some. The repertoire holds some 77,000 clones, approximately 79% seen once, with approximately 4.3% in the top ten. What these receptors recognize is not known. Sequencing followed a ViraFEST assay step that expanded antigen-specific CD4+ T cells with viral peptide pools. Having been cultured for around ten days, the cells underwent CD4+ T cell isolation. None of the vaccinated had previously contracted SARS-CoV-2, and their nucleocapsid antibodies tested negative. The sample here was CD4+ T cells from PBMCs cultured with HCoV-OC43 spike peptides, taken before COVID-19 vaccination. The subset was: HCoV-OC43 spike overlapping peptide pool stimulation. These receptors originate from a human donor who received a COVID-19 vaccine.

This rearrangement joins TRBV9 to TRBJ1-5; no reliable D call. The V gene's germline CDR1 is SGDLS and CDR2 YYNGEE. Trimming took off 0 bases at V and 0 bases at J, with 7 bases between the two ends. The CDR3 length is 15 residues. CDR3 nucleotide sequence: TGTGCCAGCAGCGTAGCCGGTTATAGCAATCAGCCCCAGCATTTT. This encodes CASSVAGYSNQPQHF.

The rearrangement uses TRBV10-1 and TRBJ2-3; D call uncertain. Trimming took off 1 base at V and 6 bases at J, with 8 bases between the two ends. CDR1 is WNHNN and CDR2 is SYGVQD in the germline V gene (reference sequence). This CDR3 spans 13 amino acids. For the CDR3, the DNA is TGCGCCAGCAGTGAGTACTACGGGGATACGCAGTATTTT. It is translated as CASSEYYGDTQYF.

J is TRBJ2-1 and V is TRBV19; the match to TRBD2 covers 13 bases. Trimming at V came to 6 bases and at J to 9 bases, leaving 8 bases not matched to a gene. CDR3 length equals 15 residues. CDR1 is LNHDA and CDR2 is SQIVND in the germline V gene (reference sequence). The CDR3 sequence is CASSLGLAGASEQFF. The CDR3, as DNA: TGTGCCAGTAGCCTAGGACTAGCGGGGGCTTCTGAGCAGTTCTTC.

The chain carries TRBV6-5 and TRBJ2-5; 9 bases agree with TRBD1. The length of the CDR3 is 15 residues. Germline assignment: CDR1 MNHEY and CDR2 SVGAGI. After removal of 3 bases from V and 1 base from J, the junction contained 3 bases not matched to a gene. The CDR3 sequence: CASSYPGQGQETQYF. The CDR3 nucleotides are TGTGCCAGCAGTTATCCGGGACAGGGCCAAGAGACCCAGTACTTC.

This sequence joins TRBV2 and TRBJ1-2; no definite D call. The V gene lost 7 bases and the J gene lost 4 bases, with 13 bases spanning the gap. The CDR3 sequence is 13 residues long. Germline V lookup: CDR1 SNHLY, CDR2 FYNNEI. The CDR3 bases are TGTGCCAGCATGTCCGAGATAGTCTATGGCTACACCTTC. Encoded protein: CASMSEIVYGYTF.

As concerns this clone: At one end, the junction sequence differs from germline, possibly due to a read error. This specimen includes other DNA sequences encoding the same CDR3. The chain recombines TRBV30 with TRBJ2-2, with D perhaps matching TRBD2 (5 bases). Germline V gene data show CDR1 as GTSNPN and CDR2 as SVGIG (reference sequence). CDR3 length equals 13 residues. Here the CDR3 reads CAWTHRQTGELFF. The CDR3 coding sequence is TGTGCCTGGACCCACAGACAAACCGGGGAGCTATTTTTT.

The sample holds one count of this clone. The rearrangement uses TRBV5-6 and TRBJ1-1; no firm D call. CDR3 size: 12 residues. The ends were cut back, 1 base at V and 3 bases at J, with 4 bases in the middle. Germline assignment: CDR1 SGHDT and CDR2 YYEEEE. CDR3 nucleotides: TGTGCCAGCAGCTTGTGGGACACTGAAGCTTTCTTT. This codes for CASSLWDTEAFF.

A single count supports this clone. CDR3 sequence reads: CASSFRGLRGLLETQYF. The CDR3 nucleotides read TGTGCCAGCAGCTTTAGGGGACTGCGGGGGCTGTTGGAGACCCAGTACTTC. The chain carries TRBV7-2 and TRBJ2-5; a weak D match, TRBD2 (7 bases). Trimming left V 3 bases short and J 5 bases short, with 22 bases between. The CDR3 is 17 residues long. The germline CDR1 and CDR2 sequences are SGHTA and FQGNSA.

The chain joins TRBV5-1 to TRBJ2-1; 7 nucleotides agree with TRBD2. Per the germline V gene, CDR1 is SGHRS and CDR2 is YFSETQ. V was clipped by 5 bases and J by 4 bases; unmatched bases: 9. The CDR3 spans 15 residues. The CDR3 loop reads CASSLGGGEYNEQFF. CDR3 coding DNA: TGCGCCAGCAGTCTAGGCGGGGGAGAGTACAATGAGCAGTTCTTC. The variable domain in full, with the rest retrieved from reference TRBV5-1 and TRBJ2-1, is KAGVTQTPRYLIKTRGQQVTLSCSPISGHRSVSWYQQTPGQGLQFLFEYFSETQRNKGNFPGRFSGRQFSNSRSEMNVSTLELGDSALYLCASSLGGGEYNEQFFGPGTRLTVL.

In DNA form, the CDR3 reads TGTGCCAGCTCACCAATTTTGGTCAGGAGCACAGATACGCAGTATTTT. This codes for CASSPILVRSTDTQYF. The gene calls are TRBV18 and TRBJ2-3; no definite D call. Trimming left V 2 bases short and J 0 bases short, with 12 bases between. CDR3 length equals 16 residues. Germline-derived CDR1 and CDR2 are KGHSH and LQKENI.

V and J are TRBV9 and TRBJ2-3; TRBD2 matches at 13 bases. From germline, CDR1 is SGDLS and CDR2 YYNGEE. With 4 bases clipped from V and 6 bases from J, the junction kept 8 bases outside the gene matches. The length of the CDR3 is 16 residues. The CDR3 is CASSPTSGGAGDTQYF. Written as DNA, the CDR3 is TGTGCCAGCAGCCCCACTAGCGGGGGGGCGGGCGATACGCAGTATTTT.

The chain combines TRBV28 with TRBJ1-5, with D possibly TRBD1 on 5 matching bases. V was clipped by 5 bases and J by 2 bases, with 13 bases between them. CDR1 MDHEN and CDR2 SYDVKM come from the germline V gene. The CDR3 spans 15 residues. The CDR3 is CASSPLMGGNQPQHF. In DNA, the CDR3 is TGTGCCAGCAGTCCGCTGATGGGGGGCAATCAGCCCCAGCATTTT.

This clone was counted once. The J gene is TRBJ1-1, the V gene TRBV5-1; 8 bases are a match to TRBD1. CDR3 length equals 15 residues. Trimming at V came to 0 bases and at J to 5 bases, leaving 6 bases not matched to a gene. Germline CDR1 and CDR2: SGHRS and YFSETQ. In DNA form, the CDR3 reads TGCGCCAGCAGCTTGGTCGCGCAGGGGGCGACTGAAGCTTTCTTT. Protein: CASSLVAQGATEAFF.

There are a few counts of this clone. The chain links TRBV24-1 to TRBJ1-5; D remains unclear. There are 14 residues in the CDR3. Germline values: CDR1 KGHDR, CDR2 SFDVKD. V was clipped by 6 bases and J by 5 bases, with 13 bases between them. Here the CDR3 reads CATSPGPSYQPQHF. CDR3 bases: TGTGCCACCAGTCCTGGACCTTCTTATCAGCCCCAGCATTTT.

J is TRBJ1-5 and V is TRBV30, with D unclear. This CDR3 contains 13 residues. CDR1 is GTSNPN, CDR2 SVGIG, per germline (reference sequence). V was pared by 2 bases and J by 9 bases, with 14 bases between. The CDR3 DNA reads TGTGCCTGGAGTATAGGAAACCAGACGCCCCAGCATTTT. It translates to CAWSIGNQTPQHF. Using reference TRBV30 and TRBJ1-5 for the parts outside the CDR3, the full variable domain is SQTIHQWPATLVQPVGSPLSLECTVEGTSNPNLYWYRQAAGRGLQLLFYSVGIGQISSEVPQNLSASRPQDRQFILSSKKLLLSDSGFYLCAWSIGNQTPQHFGDGTRLSIL.

The sample holds a few counts of this clone. The chain links TRBV7-8 to TRBJ1-2; weak D call: TRBD1 (5 bases). CDR1 and CDR2 from the germline V gene are SGHVS and FQNEAQ. The CDR3 consists of 16 residues. Deletions cut 5 bases from V and 5 bases from J, with 21 bases between. CDR3 DNA sequence: TGTGCCAGCAGCCGAGGTGTGAGAGGGGCGGCTTATGGCTACACCTTC. As protein: CASSRGVRGAAYGYTF.

In its sample, this clone was seen a few times. The CDR3 region has the DNA TGCGCCAGCAACATCGGACAGGGACGTAGCACTGAAGCTTTCTTT. Translated: CASNIGQGRSTEAFF. The gene calls are TRBV5-1 and TRBJ1-1; 8 nucleotides line up with TRBD1. The germline gives CDR1 SGHRS, CDR2 YFSETQ. CDR3 length: 15 residues. The trim removed 6 bases at V and 4 bases at J, leaving 11 bases unmatched.

This clone turned up a few times. The chain carries TRBV5-1 and TRBJ2-2; D is unresolved. Germline V gene sequence: CDR1 SGHRS, CDR2 YFSETQ. There are 14 residues in the CDR3. Trimming took 2 bases from V and 0 from J, leaving 5 bases between them. In DNA, the CDR3 is TGCGCCAGCAGCTTAGTTCCGAACACCGGGGAGCTGTTTTTT. Its protein is CASSLVPNTGELFF.

V and J are TRBV24-1 and TRBJ2-1; D not resolved. Germline-derived CDR1 and CDR2 are KGHDR and SFDVKD. This CDR3 is built from 11 residues. The ends were cut back, 2 bases at V and 9 bases at J, with 4 bases in the middle. The CDR3 DNA reads TGTGCCACCAGTGATTCGATTGAGCAGTTCTTC. Translated: CATSDSIEQFF.

This clone was recorded only once. The V call is TRBV30, the J call TRBJ1-4, with no clear D. V was trimmed by 2 bases and J by 4 bases, leaving 14 bases between them. Looked up from germline, CDR1 is GTSNPN and CDR2 is SVGIG (reference sequence). The CDR3 sequence is 15 residues long. CDR3 in DNA: TGTGCCTGGAGTCCTACCGGGCCCCTTAATGAAAAACTGTTTTTT. It translates to CAWSPTGPLNEKLFF.